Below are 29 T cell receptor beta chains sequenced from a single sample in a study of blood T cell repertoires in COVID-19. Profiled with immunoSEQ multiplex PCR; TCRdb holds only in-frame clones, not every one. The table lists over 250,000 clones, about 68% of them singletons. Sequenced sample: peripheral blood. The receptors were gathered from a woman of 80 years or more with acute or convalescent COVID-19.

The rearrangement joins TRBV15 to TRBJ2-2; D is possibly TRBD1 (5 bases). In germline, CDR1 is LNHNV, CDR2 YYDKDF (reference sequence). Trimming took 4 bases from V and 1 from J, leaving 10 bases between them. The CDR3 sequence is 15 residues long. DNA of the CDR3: TGTGCCACCAGCATGAGGACACTGAACACCGGGGAGCTGTTTTTT. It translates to CATSMRTLNTGELFF.

CDR3 DNA: TGTGCCAGTAGGGGGTCGACAGGAGGAATGAACACTGAAGCTTTCTTT. It translates to CASRGSTGGMNTEAFF. The V gene is TRBV19, the J gene TRBJ1-1, with D possibly matching TRBD1 (6 bases). Germline values: CDR1 LNHDA, CDR2 SQIVND (reference sequence). Trimming pared 6 bases from V and 0 bases from J, leaving 17 bases between. The CDR3 length is 16 residues.

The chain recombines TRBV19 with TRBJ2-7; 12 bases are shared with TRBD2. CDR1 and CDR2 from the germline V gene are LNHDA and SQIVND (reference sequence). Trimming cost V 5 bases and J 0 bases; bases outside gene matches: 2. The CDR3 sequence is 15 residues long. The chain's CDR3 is CASSELAGGSYEQYF. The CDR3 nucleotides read TGTGCCAGTAGTGAACTAGCGGGGGGCTCCTACGAGCAGTACTTC.

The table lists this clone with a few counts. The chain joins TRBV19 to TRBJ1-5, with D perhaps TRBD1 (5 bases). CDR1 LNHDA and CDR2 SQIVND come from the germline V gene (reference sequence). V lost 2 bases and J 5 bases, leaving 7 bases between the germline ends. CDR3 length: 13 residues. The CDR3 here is CASSIIRDQPQHF. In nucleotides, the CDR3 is TGTGCCAGTAGTATAATCAGGGATCAGCCCCAGCATTTT.

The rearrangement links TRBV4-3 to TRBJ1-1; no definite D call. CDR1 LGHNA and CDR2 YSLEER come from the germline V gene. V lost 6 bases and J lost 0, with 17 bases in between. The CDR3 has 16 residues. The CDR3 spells CASRTTIRGMNTEAFF. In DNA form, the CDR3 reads TGCGCCAGCAGGACAACTATCCGGGGTATGAACACTGAAGCTTTCTTT.

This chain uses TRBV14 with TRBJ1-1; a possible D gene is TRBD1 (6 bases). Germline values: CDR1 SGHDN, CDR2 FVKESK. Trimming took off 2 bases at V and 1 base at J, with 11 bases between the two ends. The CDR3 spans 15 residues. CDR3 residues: CASSQFGQPNTEAFF. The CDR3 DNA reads TGTGCCAGCAGCCAATTTGGACAGCCGAACACTGAAGCTTTCTTT.

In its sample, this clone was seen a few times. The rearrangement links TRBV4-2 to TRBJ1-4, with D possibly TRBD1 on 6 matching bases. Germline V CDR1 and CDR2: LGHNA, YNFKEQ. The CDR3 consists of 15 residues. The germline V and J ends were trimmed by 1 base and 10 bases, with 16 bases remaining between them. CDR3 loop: CASSQVSGTTIKLFF. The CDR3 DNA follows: TGTGCCAGCAGCCAAGTATCCGGGACAACAATAAAACTGTTTTTT.

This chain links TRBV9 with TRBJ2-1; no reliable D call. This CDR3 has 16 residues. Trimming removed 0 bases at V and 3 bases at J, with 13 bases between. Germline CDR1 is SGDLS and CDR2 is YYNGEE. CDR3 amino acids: CASSVAGWVLYNEQFF. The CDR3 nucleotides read TGTGCCAGCAGCGTAGCCGGGTGGGTCCTCTACAATGAGCAGTTCTTC.

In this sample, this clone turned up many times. The CDR3 loop is CASSTLAGGPVGELFF. CDR3 sequence (DNA): TGTGCCAGCAGCACCCTAGCGGGAGGGCCGGTCGGGGAGCTGTTTTTT. The V and J genes are TRBV2 and TRBJ2-2, with TRBD2 matching over 12 bases. CDR1 and CDR2 (germline): SNHLY, FYNNEI. V shed 6 bases and J 7 bases; nucleotides not matched to a gene: 9. CDR3 length equals 16 residues.

The CDR3 spells CASSSSAGASGANVLTF. Here the CDR3 DNA reads TGTGCCAGCAGCTCCTCCGCGGGCGCCTCTGGGGCCAACGTCCTGACTTTC. This chain joins TRBV7-2 and TRBJ2-6; D might be TRBD2 (5 bases). Germline lookup yields CDR1 SGHTA and CDR2 FQGNSA. The CDR3 covers 17 residues. V lost 4 bases to trimming and J lost 0 bases, with 13 bases between them.

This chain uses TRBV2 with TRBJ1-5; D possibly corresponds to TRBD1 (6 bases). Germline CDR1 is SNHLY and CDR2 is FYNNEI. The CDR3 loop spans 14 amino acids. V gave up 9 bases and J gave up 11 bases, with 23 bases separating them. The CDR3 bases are TGTGCCAGTAATGTTGCAGGGGACATAGGGACCCAGCATTTT. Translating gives CASNVAGDIGTQHF.

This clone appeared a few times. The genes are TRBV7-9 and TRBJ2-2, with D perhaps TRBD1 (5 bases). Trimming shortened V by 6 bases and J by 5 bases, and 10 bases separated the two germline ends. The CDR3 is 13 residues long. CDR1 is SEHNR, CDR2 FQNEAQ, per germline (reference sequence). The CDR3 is CASRPQGTGELFF. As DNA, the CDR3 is TGTGCCAGCAGACCTCAGGGTACCGGGGAGCTGTTTTTT.

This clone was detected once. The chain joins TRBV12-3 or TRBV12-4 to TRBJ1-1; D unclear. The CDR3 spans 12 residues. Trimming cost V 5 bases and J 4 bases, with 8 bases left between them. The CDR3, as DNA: TGTGCCAGCAGTCAGCGGACCACTGAAGCTTTCTTT. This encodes CASSQRTTEAFF.

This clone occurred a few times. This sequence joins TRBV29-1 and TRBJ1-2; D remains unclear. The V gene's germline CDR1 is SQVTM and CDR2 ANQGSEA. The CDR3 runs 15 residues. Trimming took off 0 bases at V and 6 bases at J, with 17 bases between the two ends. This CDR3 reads CSVEDRSQSPHGYTF. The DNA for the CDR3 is TGCAGCGTTGAAGATCGATCCCAGTCCCCACATGGCTACACCTTC.

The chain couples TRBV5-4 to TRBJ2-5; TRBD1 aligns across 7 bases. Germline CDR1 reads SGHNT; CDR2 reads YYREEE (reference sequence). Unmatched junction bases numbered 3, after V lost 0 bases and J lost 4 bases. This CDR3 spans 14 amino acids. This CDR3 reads CASSLENRGETQYF. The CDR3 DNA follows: TGTGCCAGCAGCTTGGAAAACAGGGGAGAGACCCAGTACTTC.

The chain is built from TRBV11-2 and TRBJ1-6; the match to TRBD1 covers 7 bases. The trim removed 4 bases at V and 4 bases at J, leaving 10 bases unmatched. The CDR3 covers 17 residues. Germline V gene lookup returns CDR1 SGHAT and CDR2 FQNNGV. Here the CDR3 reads CASSSLLMGQYNSPLHF. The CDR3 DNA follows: TGTGCCAGCAGCTCCTTGCTAATGGGACAGTATAATTCACCCCTCCACTTT. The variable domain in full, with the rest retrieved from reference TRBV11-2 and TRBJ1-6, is EAGVAQSPRYKIIEKRQSVAFWCNPISGHATLYWYQQILGQGPKLLIQFQNNGVVDDSQLPKDRFSAERLKGVDSTLKIQPAKLEDSAVYLCASSSLLMGQYNSPLHFGNGTRLTVT.

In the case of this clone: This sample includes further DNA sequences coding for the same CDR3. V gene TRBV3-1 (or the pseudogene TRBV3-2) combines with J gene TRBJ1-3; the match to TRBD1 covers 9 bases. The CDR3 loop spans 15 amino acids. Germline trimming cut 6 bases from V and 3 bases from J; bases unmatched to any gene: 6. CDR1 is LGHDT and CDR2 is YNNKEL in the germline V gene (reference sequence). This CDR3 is CASSLQGAFGNTIYF. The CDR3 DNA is TGTGCCAGCAGTCTACAGGGGGCGTTTGGAAACACCATATATTTT.

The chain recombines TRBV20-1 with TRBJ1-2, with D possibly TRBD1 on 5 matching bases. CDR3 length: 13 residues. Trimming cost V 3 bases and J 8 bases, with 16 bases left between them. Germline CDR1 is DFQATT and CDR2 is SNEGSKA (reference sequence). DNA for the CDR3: TGCAGTGCTAGTCGGGCAGGGATTGGGGGCTACACCTTC. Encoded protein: CSASRAGIGGYTF.

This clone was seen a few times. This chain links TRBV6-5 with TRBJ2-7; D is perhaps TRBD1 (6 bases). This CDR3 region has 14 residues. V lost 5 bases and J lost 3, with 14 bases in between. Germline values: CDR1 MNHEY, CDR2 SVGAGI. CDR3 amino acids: CASSRDRINYEQYF. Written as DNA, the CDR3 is TGTGCCAGCAGTCGAGACAGGATAAACTACGAGCAGTACTTC.

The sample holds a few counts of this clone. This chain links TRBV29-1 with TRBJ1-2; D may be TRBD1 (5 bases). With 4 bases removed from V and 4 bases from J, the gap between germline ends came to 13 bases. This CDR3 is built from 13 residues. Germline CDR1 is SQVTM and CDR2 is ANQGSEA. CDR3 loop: CSVANTGLYGYTF. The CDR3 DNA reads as TGCAGCGTTGCCAACACAGGCCTCTATGGCTACACCTTC. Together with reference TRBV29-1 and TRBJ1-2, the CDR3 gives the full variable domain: SAVISQKPSRDICQRGTSLTIQCQVDSQVTMMFWYRQQPGQSLTLIATANQGSEATYESGFVIDKFPISRPNLTFSTLTVSNMSPEDSSIYLCSVANTGLYGYTFGSGTRLTVV.

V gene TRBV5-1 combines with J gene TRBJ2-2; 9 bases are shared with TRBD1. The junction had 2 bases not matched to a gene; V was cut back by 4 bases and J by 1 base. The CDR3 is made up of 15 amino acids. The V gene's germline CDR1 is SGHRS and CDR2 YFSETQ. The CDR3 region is CASSTGQGNTGELFF. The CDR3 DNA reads TGCGCCAGCAGCACGGGACAGGGGAACACCGGGGAGCTGTTTTTT. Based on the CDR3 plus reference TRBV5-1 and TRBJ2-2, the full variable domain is KAGVTQTPRYLIKTRGQQVTLSCSPISGHRSVSWYQQTPGQGLQFLFEYFSETQRNKGNFPGRFSGRQFSNSRSEMNVSTLELGDSALYLCASSTGQGNTGELFFGEGSRLTVL.

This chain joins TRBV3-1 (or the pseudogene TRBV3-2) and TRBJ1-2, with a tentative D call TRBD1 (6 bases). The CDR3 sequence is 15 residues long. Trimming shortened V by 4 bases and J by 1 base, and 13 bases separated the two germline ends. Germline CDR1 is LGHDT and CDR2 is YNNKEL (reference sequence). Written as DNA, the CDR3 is TGTGCCAGCAGCCGAATTCAGGGGTTTAACTATGGCTACACCTTC. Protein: CASSRIQGFNYGYTF.

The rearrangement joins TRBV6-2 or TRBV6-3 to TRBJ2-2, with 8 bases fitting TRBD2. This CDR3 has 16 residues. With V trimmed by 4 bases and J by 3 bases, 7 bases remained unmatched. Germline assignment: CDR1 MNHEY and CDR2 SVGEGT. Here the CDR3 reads CASSSPAAGDTGELFF. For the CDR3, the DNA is TGTGCCAGCAGTTCTCCTGCAGCGGGGGACACCGGGGAGCTGTTTTTT.

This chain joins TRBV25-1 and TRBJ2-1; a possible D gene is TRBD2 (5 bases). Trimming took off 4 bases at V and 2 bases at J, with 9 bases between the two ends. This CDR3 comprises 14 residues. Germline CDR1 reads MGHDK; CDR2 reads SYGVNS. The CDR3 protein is CASSVGETYNEQFF. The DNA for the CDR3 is TGTGCCAGCAGTGTCGGGGAAACCTACAATGAGCAGTTCTTC. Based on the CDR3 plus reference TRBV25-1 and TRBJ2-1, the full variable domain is EADIYQTPRYLVIGTGKKITLECSQTMGHDKMYWYQQDPGMELHLIHYSYGVNSTEKGDLSSESTVSRIRTEHFPLTLESARPSHTSQYLCASSVGETYNEQFFGPGTRLTVL.

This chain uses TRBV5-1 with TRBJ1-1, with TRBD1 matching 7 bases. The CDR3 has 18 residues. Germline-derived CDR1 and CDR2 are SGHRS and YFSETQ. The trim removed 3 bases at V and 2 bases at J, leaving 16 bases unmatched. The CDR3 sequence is CASSSRPGQFPLNTEAFF. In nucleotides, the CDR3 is TGCGCCAGCAGCTCCAGACCGGGACAGTTTCCTCTAAACACTGAAGCTTTCTTT.

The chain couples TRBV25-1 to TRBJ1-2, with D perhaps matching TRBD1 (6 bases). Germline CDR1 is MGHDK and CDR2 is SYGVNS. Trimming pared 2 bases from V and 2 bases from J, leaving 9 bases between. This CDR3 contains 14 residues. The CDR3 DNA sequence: TGTGCCAGCAGTGAAGGGGGCCAGAACTATGGCTACACCTTC. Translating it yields CASSEGGQNYGYTF.

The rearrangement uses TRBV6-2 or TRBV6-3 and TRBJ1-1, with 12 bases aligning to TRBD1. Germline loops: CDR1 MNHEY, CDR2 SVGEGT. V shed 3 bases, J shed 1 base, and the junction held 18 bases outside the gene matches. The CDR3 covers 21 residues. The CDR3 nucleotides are TGTGCCAGCAGTTATAGCCTAGCCCCGGGACAGGGGGCGGGCGGGAACACTGAAGCTTTCTTT. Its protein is CASSYSLAPGQGAGGNTEAFF.

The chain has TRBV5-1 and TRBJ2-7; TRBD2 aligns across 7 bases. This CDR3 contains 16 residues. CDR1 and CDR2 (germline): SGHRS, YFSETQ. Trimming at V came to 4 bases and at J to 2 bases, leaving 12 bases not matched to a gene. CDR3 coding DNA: TGCGCCAGCAGCCCGTGGGAGGGAGACCTCACCTACGAGCAGTACTTC. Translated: CASSPWEGDLTYEQYF.

CDR3 residues: CASSQGTGLDSYTF. Here the CDR3 DNA reads TGTGCCAGCAGCCAGGGGACAGGGTTGGATAGCTACACCTTC. The rearrangement links TRBV4-2 to TRBJ1-2, with 9 nucleotides matching TRBD1. Per the germline V gene, CDR1 is LGHNA and CDR2 is YNFKEQ. CDR3 size: 14 residues. Trimming cost V 3 bases and J 9 bases; bases outside gene matches: 8.